Given below is one T cell receptor (beta chain) in context. One end of the junction is discordant with germline, which a read error may explain. Genomic DNA, the template, was used for profiling of the TCR beta VDJ and CDR3. TCRdb ran MiXCR on the reads and lists one entry per CDR3 protein. The table records 200,000 to 250,000 distinct CDR3 sequences, approximately 60% of them present only once. The data were obtained in a study of CD8+CD57+ T cells in acquired aplastic anemia. This CDR3 comprises 12 residues. The germline V gene has CDR1 SNHLY and CDR2 FYNNEI. The origin of this receptor is a human donor in good health. Sequencing was performed on sorted CD4+, CD8+, or CD8+CD57+ T cells (not recorded which) from PBMCs. The chain joins TRBV2 to TRBJ2-7; D call uncertain. CDR3 sequence (DNA): TGTGCCACCTCGTACCACTCCTACGAGCGGTACTTC. Protein: CATSYHSYERYF.